Shown below are 20 T cell receptor beta chains from a single sample sequenced in a study of tumor-infiltrating lymphocytes in primary liver carcinoma. Reverse transcription of roughly 0.5 ug total RNA with a constant-region primer produced TCR beta cDNA. The TCR beta library was amplified through three nested multiplex PCR rounds in a modified ARM-PCR procedure. Use of TRBV1-TRBV30 forward primers with a C-beta reverse primer characterized the first two PCR rounds, which lasted ten to eleven cycles each. TCRdb reprocessed the multiplex PCR reads with MiXCR, giving one entry per CDR3 protein. This table has tens of thousands of distinct CDR3 sequences, 70% to 80% appearing once. Taking about 20-31 mg of unsorted bulk tissue, the authors co-extracted RNA and DNA. Source material: liver tumor tissue from sampling region 3. The subset: tumor region T3, left-lateral pole. These receptors all come from a woman in her 30s with primary liver carcinoma and hepatitis B virus infection.

This chain links TRBV7-2 with TRBJ2-3, with D tentatively TRBD2 (5 bases). The germline V and J ends were trimmed by 6 bases and 4 bases, with 14 bases remaining between them. There are 14 residues in the CDR3. Germline V CDR1 and CDR2: SGHTA, FQGNSA. The CDR3 region is CASSERAGPDTQYF. The CDR3 DNA reads TGTGCCAGCAGTGAACGCGCGGGCCCAGATACGCAGTATTTT.

A word on this clonotype: A read error is likely, as this CDR3 ends without the conserved phenylalanine or tryptophan. This chain connects TRBV11-2 to TRBJ2-5; 10 bases fit TRBD1. The length of the CDR3 is 17 residues. Germline V lookup: CDR1 SGHAT, CDR2 FQNNGV. The CDR3 DNA reads TGTACCAGCAGCTTAGGCCCCCCGGGACAGGGGTGGAAGACCCAGTACTCC. It translates to CTSSLGPPGQGWKTQYS.

Remarks on this clonotype: One end of the junction does not line up with germline, which may come from a read error. J is TRBJ2-3 and V is TRBV11-2; the D is unclear. This CDR3 has 12 amino acids. Per the germline V gene, CDR1 is SGHAT and CDR2 is FQNNGV. This CDR3 is CVSSPWADTQYF. For the CDR3, the DNA is TGTGTCAGCAGCCCCTGGGCGGATACTCAGTATTTT.

This clonotype appeared many times. The V gene is TRBV11-2, the J gene TRBJ2-1, with TRBD1 as a possible D gene (6 bases). The V and J ends lost 1 base and 4 bases respectively, with 17 bases between them. The CDR3 consists of 17 residues. The germline V gene encodes CDR1 SGHAT and CDR2 FQNNGV. The DNA of the CDR3 is TGTGCCAGCAGCTTAGTGTCTCTGACAGGAACGTACAATGAGCAGTTCTTC. This sequence encodes CASSLVSLTGTYNEQFF. The full variable domain, rest sourced from reference TRBV11-2 and TRBJ2-1, is EAGVAQSPRYKIIEKRQSVAFWCNPISGHATLYWYQQILGQGPKLLIQFQNNGVVDDSQLPKDRFSAERLKGVDSTLKIQPAKLEDSAVYLCASSLVSLTGTYNEQFFGPGTRLTVL.

Points on this clonotype: A junction boundary mismatches the germline segment, possibly from a read error. This rearrangement joins TRBV7-8 to TRBJ2-4, with TRBD2 identical over 9 bases. In germline, CDR1 is SGHVS, CDR2 FQNEAQ. CDR3 length: 14 residues. Here the CDR3 reads CAISLAAGGNIQYF. DNA for the CDR3: TGTGCCATCAGCTTAGCCGCGGGAGGGAACATTCAGTACTTC.

This clonotype was counted a single time. As the CDR3 is not closed by the conserved phenylalanine or tryptophan, this likely results from a read error. V is TRBV11-2 and J is TRBJ1-1; 12 bases match TRBD1. The CDR3 extends over 20 amino acids. The germline V gene has CDR1 SGHAT and CDR2 FQNNGV. The CDR3 spells CANSARDRGRKGWSNTEAFL. Written as DNA, the CDR3 is TGTGCCAACAGCGCTCGGGACAGGGGGCGCAAGGGGTGGAGTAACACTGAAGCTTTCCTT.

The V and J genes are TRBV5-4 and TRBJ2-5; D may be TRBD1 (6 bases). Germline CDR1 and CDR2: SGHNT and YYREEE (reference sequence). The CDR3 extends over 15 amino acids. Trimming stripped 4 bases from V and 2 bases from J, with 15 bases between. For the CDR3, the DNA is TGTGCCAGCAGCATGGGGACAAACGGACAAGAGACCCAGTACTTC. This codes for CASSMGTNGQETQYF.

As to this clonotype: One end of the junction varies from germline; a read error may be responsible. This chain's CDR3 is CTSSLDREIDTQYF. DNA of the CDR3: TGTACCAGCAGCTTAGACAGGGAGATCGATACACAGTATTTT. J is TRBJ2-3 and V is TRBV11-2, with 7 bases matching TRBD1. CDR1 and CDR2 (germline): SGHAT, FQNNGV. The CDR3 consists of 14 residues.

The table lists this clonotype with a count of one. One junction end does not reproduce the germline sequence, and a read error may be involved. This rearrangement joins TRBV10-2 to TRBJ2-1, with a possible D match to TRBD2 (6 bases). Looked up from germline, CDR1 is WSHSY and CDR2 is SAAADI. There are 12 residues in the CDR3. The DNA of the CDR3 is TGCGCCAGTAGGGAGGCGGGTGGGAAGCAATTCTTC. Translating it yields CASREAGGKQFF.

A remark on this clonotype: As the CDR3 is not closed by the conserved phenylalanine or tryptophan, this likely results from a read error. The chain links TRBV10-3 to TRBJ1-1; weak D call: TRBD1 (5 bases). Trimming cost V 6 bases and J 0 bases, with 14 bases left between them. The CDR3 covers 15 residues. Germline V gene lookup returns CDR1 ENHRY and CDR2 SYGVKD. The CDR3 here is CAISTGATLNTEAFL. The CDR3 DNA reads as TGTGCCATCAGCACCGGGGCAACGTTGAACACTGAAGCTTTCTTA.

A word on this clonotype: Lacking the conserved final phenylalanine or tryptophan, this CDR3 likely reflects a read error. This rearrangement joins TRBV11-2 to TRBJ2-3, with D tentatively TRBD2 (5 bases). CDR1 is SGHAT and CDR2 is FQNNGV in the germline V gene. The CDR3 length is 15 residues. The CDR3 nucleotides read TGCGCCAGCAGCTCAGGAAGCGGAAGGGCAGATACGCAGTATTAT. Its translation is CASSSGSGRADTQYY.

Concerning this clonotype: A much larger clone lies one base from this, so it may be a read error. The V gene is TRBV11-2, the J gene TRBJ2-5; tentatively, D is TRBD1 (5 bases). Germline CDR1 and CDR2: SGHAT and FQNNGV. The CDR3 sequence is 14 residues long. This chain's CDR3 is CASNLDNRGKTQYF. The CDR3 nucleotides are TGTGCCAGCAACTTAGATAATAGGGGAAAGACCCAGTACTTC.

In regard to this clonotype: A read error may explain this, as a much larger clone is one base away. V gene TRBV4-2 combines with J gene TRBJ2-7; TRBD1 agrees at 9 bases. Germline values: CDR1 LGHNA, CDR2 YNFKEQ. The CDR3 is made up of 14 amino acids. The CDR3 loop reads CARSLGQGDYEQYF. The CDR3 DNA sequence: TGTGCCAGGAGCCTGGGACAGGGAGACTACGAGCAGTACTTC.

In the case of this clonotype: The conserved phenylalanine or tryptophan is not found at the CDR3 terminus, so this likely reflects a read error. V and J are TRBV11-2 and TRBJ2-5, with D unresolved. Germline V gives CDR1 SGHAT, CDR2 FQNNGV. CDR3 length: 12 amino acids. CDR3: CARSLAQETQYL. The CDR3, as DNA: TGTGCCAGGAGCTTAGCTCAAGAGACCCAGTACTTA.

This clonotype came up many times. This chain connects TRBV7-3 to TRBJ2-1; a weak D match, TRBD1 (6 bases). Germline CDR1 reads SGHTA; CDR2 reads FQGTGA. CDR3 size: 15 residues. V shed 0 bases and J shed 2 bases, with 8 bases lying between them. DNA of the CDR3: TGTGCCAGCAGCTTAACGGGACACCCCTACAATGAGCAGTTCTTC. Its translation is CASSLTGHPYNEQFF.

This clonotype was recorded at least ten times. The chain recombines TRBV7-9 with TRBJ2-5; D ambiguous. The CDR3 consists of 14 residues. From germline, CDR1 is SEHNR and CDR2 FQNEAQ (reference sequence). Trimming shortened V by 5 bases and J by 2 bases, and 12 bases separated the two germline ends. DNA for the CDR3: TGTGCCAGCAGCCGAGGTCTAGGACAAGAGACCCAGTACTTC. It encodes CASSRGLGQETQYF.

The chain carries TRBV9 and TRBJ2-1; 13 bases align to TRBD2. The CDR3 has 15 amino acids. Trimming cost V 2 bases and J 9 bases; bases outside gene matches: 5. Germline values: CDR1 SGDLS, CDR2 YYNGEE. Here the CDR3 reads CASSVTSGRKGEQFF. The CDR3, as DNA: TGTGCCAGCAGCGTGACTAGCGGGAGGAAGGGTGAGCAGTTCTTC.

Worth noting for this clonotype: Since no conserved phenylalanine or tryptophan closes the CDR3, a read error is the likely cause. The chain couples TRBV28 to TRBJ1-1, with a possible D match to TRBD1 (5 bases). The CDR3 is made up of 14 amino acids. The V gene lost 7 bases and the J gene lost 8 bases, with 20 bases spanning the gap. CDR1 is MDHEN, CDR2 SYDVKM, per germline. CDR3 DNA: TGTGCCAGCAAAGTCTCAGGGCCCGGAACCGAAGCTTTCCTT. Translation gives CASKVSGPGTEAFL.

About this clonotype itself: A much bigger clone sits one base away, suggesting this may be a read error. The CDR3 sequence is CARNVDGQFNTEAFF. The CDR3 nucleotides read TGTGCCAGGAACGTAGACGGACAGTTTAACACTGAAGCTTTCTTT. The chain uses TRBV11-2 and TRBJ1-1; possibly TRBD1 for D (6 bases). This CDR3 has 15 amino acids. The V end lost 9 bases, the J end lost 2 bases, and 19 bases lay between the germline ends. The germline V gene encodes CDR1 SGHAT and CDR2 FQNNGV.

The chain uses TRBV9 and TRBJ1-5, with 7 positions matching TRBD1. The CDR3 has 14 amino acids. Germline values: CDR1 SGDLS, CDR2 YYNGEE. Germline trimming cut 4 bases from V and 7 bases from J; bases unmatched to any gene: 8. The CDR3 DNA reads as TGTGCCAGCAGCTCGGGGGACAGCTCCCAGCCCCAGCATTTT. Protein: CASSSGDSSQPQHF.